This TCR beta chain emerged from a study of T-cell memory formation after mild COVID-19. In the case of this clonotype: As yet, its antigen is unknown.

Trimming left V 3 bases short and J 0 bases short, with 5 bases between. CDR1 is MNHNS and CDR2 is SASEGT in the germline V gene. The CDR3 is made up of 13 amino acids. TCRdb called the 5' RACE reads again in MiXCR, with one record for every CDR3 protein. The profile shows some 600,000 distinct CDR3 sequences, roughly 17% of them singletons. General study results and limits: Contracting clones localized mainly to CM and EM when CD4+ and mainly to EMRA when CD8+. Contracting clones, day 15 to 85, had balanced CD4/CD8, and later expanders favored CD4+.

The chain couples TRBV6-1 to TRBJ1-1; D not resolved. The clonotype originates from an adult woman who had mild COVID-19 (a few samples of this study predate the infection). Cell type and time point are not known. What was sequenced was PBMCs or a T cell subset sorted from them (not recorded which). CDR3 sequence reads: CASSDQLNTEAFF. CDR3 DNA: TGTGCCAGCAGTGACCAGTTGAACACTGAAGCTTTCTTT.